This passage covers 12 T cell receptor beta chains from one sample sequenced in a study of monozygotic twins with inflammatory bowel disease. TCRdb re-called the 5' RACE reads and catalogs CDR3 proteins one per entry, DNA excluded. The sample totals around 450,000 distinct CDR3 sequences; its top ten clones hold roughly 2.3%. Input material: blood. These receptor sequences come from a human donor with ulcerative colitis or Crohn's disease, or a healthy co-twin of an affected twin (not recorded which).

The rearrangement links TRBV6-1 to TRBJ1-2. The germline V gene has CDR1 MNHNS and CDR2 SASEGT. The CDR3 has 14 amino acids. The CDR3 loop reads CASSPFRQLYGYTF.

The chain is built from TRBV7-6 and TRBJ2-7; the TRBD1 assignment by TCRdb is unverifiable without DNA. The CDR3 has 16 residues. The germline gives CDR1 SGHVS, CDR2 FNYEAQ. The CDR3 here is CASSLLLGGGPYEQYF. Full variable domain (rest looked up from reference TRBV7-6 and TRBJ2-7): GAGVSQSPRYKVTKRGQDVALRCDPISGHVSLYWYRQALGQGPEFLTYFNYEAQQDKSGLPNDRFSAERPEGSISTLTIQRTEQRDSAMYRCASSLLLGGGPYEQYFGPGTRLTVT.

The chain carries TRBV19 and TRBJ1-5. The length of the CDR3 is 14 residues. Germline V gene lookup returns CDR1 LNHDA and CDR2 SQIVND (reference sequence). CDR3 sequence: CASSRSSGAEPQHF.

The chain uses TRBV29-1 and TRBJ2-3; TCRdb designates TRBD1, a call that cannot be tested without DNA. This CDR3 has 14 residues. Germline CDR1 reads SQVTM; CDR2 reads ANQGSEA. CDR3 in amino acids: CSALDRGRSDTQYF.

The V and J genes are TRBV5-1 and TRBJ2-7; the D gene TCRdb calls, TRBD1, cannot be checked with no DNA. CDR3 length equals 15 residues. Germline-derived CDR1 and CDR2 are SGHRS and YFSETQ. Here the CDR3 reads CASSPGDNLAYEQYF.

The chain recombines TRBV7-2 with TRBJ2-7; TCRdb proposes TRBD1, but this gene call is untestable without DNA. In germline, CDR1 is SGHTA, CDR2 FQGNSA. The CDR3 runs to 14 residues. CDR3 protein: CASSLVTGEYEQYF.

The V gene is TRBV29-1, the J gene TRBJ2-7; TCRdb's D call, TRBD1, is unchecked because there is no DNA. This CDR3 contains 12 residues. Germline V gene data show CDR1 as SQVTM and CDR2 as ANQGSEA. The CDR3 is CSVGQGFYEQYF.

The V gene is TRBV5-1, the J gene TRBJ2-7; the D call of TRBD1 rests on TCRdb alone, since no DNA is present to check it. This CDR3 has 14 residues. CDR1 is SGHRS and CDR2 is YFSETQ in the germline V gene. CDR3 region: CASSFGGAGDEQYF.

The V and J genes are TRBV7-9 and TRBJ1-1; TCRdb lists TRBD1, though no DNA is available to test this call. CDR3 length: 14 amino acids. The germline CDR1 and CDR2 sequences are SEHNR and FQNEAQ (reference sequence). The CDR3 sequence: CASSFSRRNAEAFF.

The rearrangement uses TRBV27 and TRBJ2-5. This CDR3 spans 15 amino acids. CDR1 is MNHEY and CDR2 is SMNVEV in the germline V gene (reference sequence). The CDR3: CASSLWSAAQETQYF.

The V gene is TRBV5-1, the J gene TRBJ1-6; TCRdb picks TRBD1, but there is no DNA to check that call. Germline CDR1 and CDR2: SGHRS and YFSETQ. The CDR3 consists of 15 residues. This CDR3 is CASSLKHRGISPLHF. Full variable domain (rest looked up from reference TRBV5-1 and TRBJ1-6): KAGVTQTPRYLIKTRGQQVTLSCSPISGHRSVSWYQQTPGQGLQFLFEYFSETQRNKGNFPGRFSGRQFSNSRSEMNVSTLELGDSALYLCASSLKHRGISPLHFGNGTRLTVT.

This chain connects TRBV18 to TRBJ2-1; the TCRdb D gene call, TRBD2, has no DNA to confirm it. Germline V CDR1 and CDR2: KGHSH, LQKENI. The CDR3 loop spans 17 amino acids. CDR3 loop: CASSPPTSGSSYNEQFF.